The entry below gives a single T cell receptor beta chain sequence along with its context. No antigen is known for it. These data are taken from a study of cytomegalovirus exposure and HLA in healthy donors. In the study overall: Of around 410 genotyped donors, 81% grouped in the Caucasian-associated ancestry cluster.

Broader study findings: Within a later analysis, the majority of CMV-associated TCR beta chains appeared HLA-restricted. In a later analysis, a missense DCLRE1C variant was linked to TCR beta V- and J-gene trimming.

13 Jbeta primers and 60 Vbeta primers were used for the PCR. Libraries were prepared by immunoSEQ multiplex PCR; TCRdb keeps only in-frame clonotypes and omits some of them. The sample shows 100,000 to 150,000 clones, and about 1.7% sits with its ten largest clones. From germline, CDR1 is SGHTA and CDR2 FQGNSA. Trimming cost V 5 bases and J 7 bases; bases outside gene matches: 4. This CDR3 has 14 amino acids. V and J are TRBV7-2 and TRBJ1-4; 10 nucleotides agree with TRBD1. This receptor was obtained from a man between 18 and 29 years old in good health and CMV-seronegative. The sequencing sample was made of PBMCs. CDR3 sequence reads: CASSRQGAREKLFF. Written as DNA, the CDR3 is TGTGCCAGCAGCCGACAGGGGGCCCGTGAAAAACTGTTTTTT.